This T cell receptor beta chain was identified in a study of STAT5B mutations in CD4+ large granular lymphocyte leukemia. Whole-study context: The CDR3 'QG' motif was associated with a particular HLA allele among healthy donors.

Healthy controls were blood donor buffy coats. Sequencing used immunoSEQ multiplex PCR; TCRdb keeps in-frame clones, though not all of them. The sample consists of under 30,000 clones, 65% to 75% of them appearing once. Sequences were obtained from CD4+ T cells from blood buffy coats. The clonotype comes from a human donor in good health.

CDR3: CASSIVYGSVQYF. The CDR3 coding sequence is TGTGCCAGTAGTATAGTGTACGGCTCGGTGCAGTACTTC. The V gene is TRBV19, the J gene TRBJ2-7; unclear D gene. CDR3 length: 13 amino acids. V dropped 1 base and J dropped 9 bases, with 13 bases sitting between them. Germline loops: CDR1 LNHDA, CDR2 SQIVND (reference sequence).